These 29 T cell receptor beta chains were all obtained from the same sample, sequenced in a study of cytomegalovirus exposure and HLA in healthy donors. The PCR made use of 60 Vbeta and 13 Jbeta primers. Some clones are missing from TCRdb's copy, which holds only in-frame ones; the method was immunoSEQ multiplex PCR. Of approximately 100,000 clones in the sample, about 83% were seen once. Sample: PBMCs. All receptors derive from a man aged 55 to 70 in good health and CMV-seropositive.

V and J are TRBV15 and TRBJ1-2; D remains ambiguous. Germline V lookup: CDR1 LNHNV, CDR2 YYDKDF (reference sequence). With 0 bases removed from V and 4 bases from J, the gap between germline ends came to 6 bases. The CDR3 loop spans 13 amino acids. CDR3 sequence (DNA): TGTGCCACCAGCAGAGAGACTTCCTATGGCTACACCTTC. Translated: CATSRETSYGYTF.

The chain's CDR3 is CASSEALYGYTF. The CDR3 region has the DNA TGTGCCAGCAGTGAAGCCCTATATGGCTACACCTTC. The chain joins TRBV6-1 to TRBJ1-2; no clear D. The CDR3 loop spans 12 amino acids. The germline gives CDR1 MNHNS, CDR2 SASEGT. V was trimmed by 0 bases and J by 5 bases, leaving 4 bases between them.

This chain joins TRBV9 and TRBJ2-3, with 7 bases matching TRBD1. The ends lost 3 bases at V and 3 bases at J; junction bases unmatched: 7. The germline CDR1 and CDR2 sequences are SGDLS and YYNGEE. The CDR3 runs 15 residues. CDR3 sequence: CASSGLQGETDTQYF. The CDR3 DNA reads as TGTGCCAGCAGCGGCCTCCAGGGGGAGACAGATACGCAGTATTTT. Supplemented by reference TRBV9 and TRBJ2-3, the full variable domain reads DSGVTQTPKHLITATGQRVTLRCSPRSGDLSVYWYQQSLDQGLQFLIQYYNGEERAKGNILERFSAQQFPDLHSELNLSSLELGDSALYFCASSGLQGETDTQYFGPGTRLTVL.

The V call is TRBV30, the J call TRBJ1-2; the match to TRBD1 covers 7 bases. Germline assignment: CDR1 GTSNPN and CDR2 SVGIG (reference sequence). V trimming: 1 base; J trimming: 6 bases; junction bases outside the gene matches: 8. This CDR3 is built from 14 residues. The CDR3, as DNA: TGTGCCTGGAGTGAACAAGGGGGCTTTGATGGCTACACCTTC. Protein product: CAWSEQGGFDGYTF.

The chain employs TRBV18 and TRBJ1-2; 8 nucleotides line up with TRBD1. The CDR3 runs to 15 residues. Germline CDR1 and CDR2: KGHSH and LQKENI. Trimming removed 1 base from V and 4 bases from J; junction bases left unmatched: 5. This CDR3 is CASSPLGQDIYGYTF. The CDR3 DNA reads TGTGCCAGCTCACCACTGGGACAGGATATCTATGGCTACACCTTC.

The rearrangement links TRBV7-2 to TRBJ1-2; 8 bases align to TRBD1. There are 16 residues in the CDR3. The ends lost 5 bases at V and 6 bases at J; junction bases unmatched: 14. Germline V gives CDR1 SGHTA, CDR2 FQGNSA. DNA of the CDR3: TGTGCCAGCAGCCCGGACAGGGTAGTGGTGTTGCATGGCTACACCTTC. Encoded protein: CASSPDRVVVLHGYTF.

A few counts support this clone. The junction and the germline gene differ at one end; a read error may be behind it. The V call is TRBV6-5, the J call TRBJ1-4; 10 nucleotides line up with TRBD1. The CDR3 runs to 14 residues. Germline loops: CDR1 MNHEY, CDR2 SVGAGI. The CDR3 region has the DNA TGTGCCAGCAGTTCGACAGGGGGCAATGGAAAACTGTTTTTT. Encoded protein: CASSSTGGNGKLFF.

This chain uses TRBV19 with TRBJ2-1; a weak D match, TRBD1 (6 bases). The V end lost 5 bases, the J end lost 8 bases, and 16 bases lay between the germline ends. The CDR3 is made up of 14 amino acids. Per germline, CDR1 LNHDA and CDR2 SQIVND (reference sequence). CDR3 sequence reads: CASSGIQGWDEQFF. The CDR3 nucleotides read TGTGCCAGTAGTGGAATACAGGGCTGGGATGAGCAGTTCTTC.

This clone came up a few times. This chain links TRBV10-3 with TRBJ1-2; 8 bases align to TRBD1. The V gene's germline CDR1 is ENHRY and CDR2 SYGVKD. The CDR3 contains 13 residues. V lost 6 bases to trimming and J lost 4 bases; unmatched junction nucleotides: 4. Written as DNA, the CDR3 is TGTGCCATCAGCGACAGGGGTGGCTATGGCTACACCTTC. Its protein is CAISDRGGYGYTF.

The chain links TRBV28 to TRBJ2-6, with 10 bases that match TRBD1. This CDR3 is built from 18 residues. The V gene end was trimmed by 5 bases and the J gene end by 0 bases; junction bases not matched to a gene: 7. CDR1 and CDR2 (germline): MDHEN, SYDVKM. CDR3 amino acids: CASSLRDRGYSGANVLTF. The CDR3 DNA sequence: TGTGCCAGCAGTCTCCGGGACAGGGGTTACTCTGGGGCCAACGTCCTGACTTTC.

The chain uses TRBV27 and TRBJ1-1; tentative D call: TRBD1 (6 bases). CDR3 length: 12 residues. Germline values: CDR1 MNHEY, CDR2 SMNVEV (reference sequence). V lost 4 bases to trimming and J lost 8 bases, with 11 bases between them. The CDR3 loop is CASSYRVSEAFF. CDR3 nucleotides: TGTGCCAGCAGTTACAGGGTATCCGAAGCTTTCTTT.

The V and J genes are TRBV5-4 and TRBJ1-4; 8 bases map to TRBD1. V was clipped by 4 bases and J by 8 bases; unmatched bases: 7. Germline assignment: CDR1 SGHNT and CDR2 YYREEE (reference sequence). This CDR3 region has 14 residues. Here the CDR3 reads CASSLTQGAEKLFF. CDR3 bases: TGTGCCAGCAGCCTAACCCAGGGGGCGGAAAAACTGTTTTTT.

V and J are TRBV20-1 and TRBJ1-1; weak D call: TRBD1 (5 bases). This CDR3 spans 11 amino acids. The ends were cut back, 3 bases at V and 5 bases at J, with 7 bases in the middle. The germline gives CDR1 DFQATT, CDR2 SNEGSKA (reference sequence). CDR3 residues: CSASRGTEAFF. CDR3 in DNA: TGCAGTGCTAGTAGGGGAACTGAAGCTTTCTTT.

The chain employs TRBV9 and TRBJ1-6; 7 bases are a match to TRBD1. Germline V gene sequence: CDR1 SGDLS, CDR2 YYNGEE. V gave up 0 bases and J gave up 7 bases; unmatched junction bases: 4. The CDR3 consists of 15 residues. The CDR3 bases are TGTGCCAGCAGCGTAGGGGGACAGAGAAATTCACCCCTCCACTTT. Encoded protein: CASSVGGQRNSPLHF.

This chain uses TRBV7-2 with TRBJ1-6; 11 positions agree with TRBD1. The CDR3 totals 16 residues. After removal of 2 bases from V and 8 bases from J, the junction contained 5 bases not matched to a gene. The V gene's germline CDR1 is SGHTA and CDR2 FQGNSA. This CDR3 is CASSLMSGQGDSPLHF. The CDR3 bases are TGTGCCAGCAGCTTAATGTCGGGACAGGGGGATTCACCCCTCCACTTT.

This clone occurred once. The CDR3 loop reads CASSPSPGNQPQHF. CDR3 bases: TGTGCCAGTAGCCCTTCTCCCGGCAATCAGCCCCAGCATTTT. This chain uses TRBV19 with TRBJ1-5, with D uncertain. This CDR3 has 14 amino acids. CDR1 is LNHDA, CDR2 SQIVND, per germline (reference sequence). V lost 6 bases and J 2 bases, leaving 11 bases between the germline ends.

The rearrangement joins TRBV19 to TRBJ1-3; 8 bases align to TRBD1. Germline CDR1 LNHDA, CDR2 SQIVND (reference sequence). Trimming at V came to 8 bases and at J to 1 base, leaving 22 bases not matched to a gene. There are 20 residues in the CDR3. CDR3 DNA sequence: TGTGCCAGTTCCCCCCCGGGGGGACAGGCGTTGGGTCGATCTGGAAACACCATATATTTT. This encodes CASSPPGGQALGRSGNTIYF.

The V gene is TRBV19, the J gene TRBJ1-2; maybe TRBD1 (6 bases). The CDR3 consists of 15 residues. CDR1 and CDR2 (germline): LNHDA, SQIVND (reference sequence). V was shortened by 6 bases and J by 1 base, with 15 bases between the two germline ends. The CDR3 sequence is CASRNRDGINYGYTF. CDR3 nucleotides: TGTGCCAGTAGGAACAGGGACGGAATTAACTATGGCTACACCTTC.

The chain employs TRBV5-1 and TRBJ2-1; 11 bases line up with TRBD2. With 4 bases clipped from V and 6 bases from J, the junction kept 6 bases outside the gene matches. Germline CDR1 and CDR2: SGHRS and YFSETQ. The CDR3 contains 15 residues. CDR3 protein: CASSLSGGASNEQFF. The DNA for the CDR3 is TGCGCCAGCAGCCTTAGCGGGGGGGCCTCCAATGAGCAGTTCTTC.

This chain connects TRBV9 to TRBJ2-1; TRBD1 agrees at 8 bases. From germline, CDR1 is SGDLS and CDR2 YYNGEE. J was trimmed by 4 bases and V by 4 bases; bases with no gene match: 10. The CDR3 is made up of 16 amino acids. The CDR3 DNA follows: TGTGCCAGCAGCCCTAGAGGAAGGACAGGGTACAATGAGCAGTTCTTC. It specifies CASSPRGRTGYNEQFF.

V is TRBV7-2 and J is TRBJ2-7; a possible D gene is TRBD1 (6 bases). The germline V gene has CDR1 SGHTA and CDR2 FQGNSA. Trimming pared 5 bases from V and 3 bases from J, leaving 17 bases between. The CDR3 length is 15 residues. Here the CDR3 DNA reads TGTGCCAGCAGCCAGACAGGCTCCAGATACTACGAGCAGTACTTC. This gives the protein CASSQTGSRYYEQYF. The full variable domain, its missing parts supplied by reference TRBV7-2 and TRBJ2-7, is GAGVSQSPSNKVTEKGKDVELRCDPISGHTALYWYRQSLGQGLEFLIYFQGNSAPDKSGLPSDRFSAERTGGSVSTLTIQRTQQEDSAVYLCASSQTGSRYYEQYFGPGTRLTVT.

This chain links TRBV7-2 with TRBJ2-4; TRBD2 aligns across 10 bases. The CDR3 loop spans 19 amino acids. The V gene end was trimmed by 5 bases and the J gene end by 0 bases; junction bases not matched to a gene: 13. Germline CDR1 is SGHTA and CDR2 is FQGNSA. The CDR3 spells CASSDSSGTSDLAKNIQYF. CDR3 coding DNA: TGTGCCAGCAGCGACTCCTCCGGGACTAGCGATTTAGCCAAAAACATTCAGTACTTC.

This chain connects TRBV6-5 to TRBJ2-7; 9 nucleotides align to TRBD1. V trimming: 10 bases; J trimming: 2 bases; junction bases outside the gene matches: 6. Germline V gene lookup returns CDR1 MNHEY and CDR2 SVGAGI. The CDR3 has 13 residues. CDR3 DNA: TGTGCCATCGGACAGGGGAATCCCTACGAGCAGTACTTC. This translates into CAIGQGNPYEQYF.

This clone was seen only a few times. For the CDR3, the DNA is TGTGCCAGCAGTGAGTCCGCGGGGGACGACTACGAGCAGTACTTC. It translates to CASSESAGDDYEQYF. The chain recombines TRBV6-1 with TRBJ2-7, with 7 bases fitting TRBD2. The CDR3 loop spans 15 amino acids. The J segment lost 3 bases and the V segment lost 3 bases, leaving 8 bases of the junction unmatched. CDR1 and CDR2 from the germline V gene are MNHNS and SASEGT.

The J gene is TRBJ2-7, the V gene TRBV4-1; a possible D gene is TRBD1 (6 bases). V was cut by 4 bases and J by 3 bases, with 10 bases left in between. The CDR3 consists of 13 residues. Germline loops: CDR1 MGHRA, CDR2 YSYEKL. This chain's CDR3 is CASSLDSYYEQYF. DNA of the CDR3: TGCGCCAGCAGCCTGGACAGCTACTACGAGCAGTACTTC.

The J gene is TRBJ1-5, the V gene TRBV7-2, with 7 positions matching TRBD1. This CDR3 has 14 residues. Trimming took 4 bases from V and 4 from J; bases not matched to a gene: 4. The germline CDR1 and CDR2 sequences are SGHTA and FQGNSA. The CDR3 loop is CASSSRQGNQPQHF. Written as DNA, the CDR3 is TGTGCCAGCAGCTCCCGACAGGGTAATCAGCCCCAGCATTTT.

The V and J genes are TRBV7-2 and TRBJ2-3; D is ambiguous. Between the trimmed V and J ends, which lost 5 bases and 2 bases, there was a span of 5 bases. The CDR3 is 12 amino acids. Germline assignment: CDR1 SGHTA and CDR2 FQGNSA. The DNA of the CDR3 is TGTGCCAGCAGCACAAACACAGATACGCAGTATTTT. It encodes CASSTNTDTQYF.

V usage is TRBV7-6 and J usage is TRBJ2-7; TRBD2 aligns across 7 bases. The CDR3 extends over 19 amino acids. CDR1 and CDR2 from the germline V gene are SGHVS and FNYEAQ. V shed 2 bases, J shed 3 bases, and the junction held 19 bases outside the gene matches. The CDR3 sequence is CASSLTDLGGGANFYEQYF. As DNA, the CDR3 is TGTGCCAGCAGCTTAACGGACCTGGGGGGAGGGGCCAACTTCTACGAGCAGTACTTC.

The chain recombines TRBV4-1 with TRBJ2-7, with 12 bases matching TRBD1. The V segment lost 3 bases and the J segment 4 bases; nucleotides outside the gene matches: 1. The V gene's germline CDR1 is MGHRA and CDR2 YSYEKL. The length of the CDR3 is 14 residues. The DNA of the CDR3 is TGCGCCAGCAGCCAGGGACAGGGGGCGTACGAGCAGTACTTC. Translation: CASSQGQGAYEQYF.